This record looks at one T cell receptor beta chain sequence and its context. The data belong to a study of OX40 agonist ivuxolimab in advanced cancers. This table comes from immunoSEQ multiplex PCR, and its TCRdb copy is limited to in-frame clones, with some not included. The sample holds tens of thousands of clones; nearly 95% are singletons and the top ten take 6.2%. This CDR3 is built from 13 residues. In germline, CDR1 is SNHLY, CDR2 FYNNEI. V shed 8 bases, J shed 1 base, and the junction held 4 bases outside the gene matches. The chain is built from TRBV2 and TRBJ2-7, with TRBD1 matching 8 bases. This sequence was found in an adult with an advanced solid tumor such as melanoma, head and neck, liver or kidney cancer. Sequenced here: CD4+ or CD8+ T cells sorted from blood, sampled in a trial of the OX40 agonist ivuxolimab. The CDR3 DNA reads TGTGCCAGCCGGACAGGGTCTTCCTACGAGCAGTACTTC. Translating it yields CASRTGSSYEQYF.